This T cell receptor beta chain was found in a study of T cell responses to AZD1222 COVID-19 vaccine. Study-wide results and limits: Donor demographics were predominantly white British with a female majority; clonal diversity may be underestimated.

Of note for this clone: Its antigen is undetermined.

The repertoire was sequenced with immunoSEQ multiplex PCR; TCRdb's copy has only in-frame clones and lacks some. The table lists some 25,000 clones, around 83% of them singletons. Looked up from germline, CDR1 is SNHLY and CDR2 is FYNNEI. The V and J ends lost 8 bases and 1 base, in that order; junction bases with no gene match: 8. The CDR3 has 15 residues. The V and J genes are TRBV2 and TRBJ1-2, with 9 positions matching TRBD1. The sample here was peripheral blood, taken 28 days after the second AZD1222 dose. This TCR was sampled from an adult who received the AZD1222 COVID-19 vaccine. CDR3 region: CASGKDRGGNYGYTF. In nucleotides, the CDR3 is TGTGCCAGCGGAAAGGACAGGGGAGGTAACTATGGCTACACCTTC. The variable domain in full, with the rest retrieved from reference TRBV2 and TRBJ1-2, is EPEVTQTPSHQVTQMGQEVILRCVPISNHLYFYWYRQILGQKVEFLVSFYNNEISEKSEIFDDQFSVERPDGSNFTLKIRSTKLEDSAMYFCASGKDRGGNYGYTFGSGTRLTVV.